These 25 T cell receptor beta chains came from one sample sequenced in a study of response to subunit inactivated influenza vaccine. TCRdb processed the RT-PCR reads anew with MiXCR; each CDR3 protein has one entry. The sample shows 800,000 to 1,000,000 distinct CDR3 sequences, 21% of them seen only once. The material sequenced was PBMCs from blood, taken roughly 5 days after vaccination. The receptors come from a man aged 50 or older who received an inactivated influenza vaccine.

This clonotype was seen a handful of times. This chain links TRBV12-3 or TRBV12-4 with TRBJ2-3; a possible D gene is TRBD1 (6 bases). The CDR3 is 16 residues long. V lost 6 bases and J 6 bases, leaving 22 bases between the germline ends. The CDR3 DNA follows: TGTGCCAGCAGACTATCCTACAGGGATGTTAGGGATACGCAGTATTTT. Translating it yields CASRLSYRDVRDTQYF.

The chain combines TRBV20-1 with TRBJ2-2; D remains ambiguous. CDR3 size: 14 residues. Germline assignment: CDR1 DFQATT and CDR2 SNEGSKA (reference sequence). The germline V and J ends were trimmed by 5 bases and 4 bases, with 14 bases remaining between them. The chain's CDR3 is CSAAGPLRTGELFF. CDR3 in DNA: TGCAGTGCTGCCGGGCCCCTCCGCACCGGGGAGCTGTTTTTT.

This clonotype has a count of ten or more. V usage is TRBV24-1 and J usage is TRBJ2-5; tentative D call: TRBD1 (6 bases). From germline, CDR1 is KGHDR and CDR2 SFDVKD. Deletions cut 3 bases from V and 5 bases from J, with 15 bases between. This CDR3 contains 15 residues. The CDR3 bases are TGTGCCACCAGTGATCGATGGGGGCTTGCGGAGACCCAGTACTTC. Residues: CATSDRWGLAETQYF.

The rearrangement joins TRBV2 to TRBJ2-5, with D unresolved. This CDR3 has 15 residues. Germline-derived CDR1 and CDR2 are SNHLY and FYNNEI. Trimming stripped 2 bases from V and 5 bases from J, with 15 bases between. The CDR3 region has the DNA TGTGCCAGCAGTGAAATCTTAATCCAGAGGGAGACCCAGTACTTC. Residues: CASSEILIQRETQYF. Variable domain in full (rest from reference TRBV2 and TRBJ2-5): EPEVTQTPSHQVTQMGQEVILRCVPISNHLYFYWYRQILGQKVEFLVSFYNNEISEKSEIFDDQFSVERPDGSNFTLKIRSTKLEDSAMYFCASSEILIQRETQYFGPGTRLLVL.

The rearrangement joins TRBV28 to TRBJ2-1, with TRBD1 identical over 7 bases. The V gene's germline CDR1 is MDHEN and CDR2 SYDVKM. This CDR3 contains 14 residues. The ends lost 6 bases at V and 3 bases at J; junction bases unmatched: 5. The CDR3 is CASRDRSLYNEQFF. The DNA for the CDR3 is TGTGCCAGCAGGGACAGGTCCCTCTACAATGAGCAGTTCTTC. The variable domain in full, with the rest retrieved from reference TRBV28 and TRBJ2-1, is DVKVTQSSRYLVKRTGEKVFLECVQDMDHENMFWYRQDPGLGLRLIYFSYDVKMKEKGDIPEGYSVSREKKERFSLILESASTNQTSMYLCASRDRSLYNEQFFGPGTRLTVL.

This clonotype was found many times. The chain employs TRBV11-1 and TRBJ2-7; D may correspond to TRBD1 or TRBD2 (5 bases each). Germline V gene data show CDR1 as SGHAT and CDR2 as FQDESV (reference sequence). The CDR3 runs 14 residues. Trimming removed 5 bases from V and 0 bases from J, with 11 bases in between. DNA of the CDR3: TGTGCCAGCAGCCTACGGGGCTACTCCTACGAGCAGTACTTC. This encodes CASSLRGYSYEQYF.

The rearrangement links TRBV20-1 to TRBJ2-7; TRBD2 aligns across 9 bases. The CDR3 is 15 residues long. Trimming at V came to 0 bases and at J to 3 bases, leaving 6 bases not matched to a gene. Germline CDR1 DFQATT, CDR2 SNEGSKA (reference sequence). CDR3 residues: CSARESSGRIYEQYF. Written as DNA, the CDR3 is TGCAGTGCTAGAGAATCGAGCGGGAGGATCTACGAGCAGTACTTC.

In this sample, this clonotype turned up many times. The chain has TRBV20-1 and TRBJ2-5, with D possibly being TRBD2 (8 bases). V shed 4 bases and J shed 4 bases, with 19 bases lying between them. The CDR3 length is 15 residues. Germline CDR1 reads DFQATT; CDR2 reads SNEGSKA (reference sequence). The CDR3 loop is CSAKGGSGRIETQYF. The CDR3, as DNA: TGCAGTGCTAAAGGGGGCAGCGGGAGAATAGAGACCCAGTACTTC.

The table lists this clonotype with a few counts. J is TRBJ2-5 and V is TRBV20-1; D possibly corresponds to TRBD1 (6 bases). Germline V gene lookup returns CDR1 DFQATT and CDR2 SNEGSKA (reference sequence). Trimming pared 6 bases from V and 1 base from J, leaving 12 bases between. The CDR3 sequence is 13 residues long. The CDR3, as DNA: TGCAGTGCCACTCGACAGGCCCAAGAGACCCAGTACTTC. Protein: CSATRQAQETQYF.

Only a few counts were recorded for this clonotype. The CDR3, as DNA: TGCAGTGCGGTTGGGGGGGGGAAGACCTACAATGAGCAGTTCTTC. It specifies CSAVGGGKTYNEQFF. This sequence joins TRBV20-1 and TRBJ2-1; 7 bases line up with TRBD2. Looked up from germline, CDR1 is DFQATT and CDR2 is SNEGSKA (reference sequence). V shed 6 bases and J 2 bases; nucleotides not matched to a gene: 10. The CDR3 covers 15 residues.

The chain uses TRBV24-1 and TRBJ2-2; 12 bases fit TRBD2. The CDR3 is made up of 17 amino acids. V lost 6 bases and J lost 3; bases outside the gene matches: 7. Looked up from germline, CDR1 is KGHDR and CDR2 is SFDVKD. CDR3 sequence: CATSPLAGGPHTGELFF. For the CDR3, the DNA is TGTGCCACCAGTCCCCTAGCGGGGGGGCCGCACACCGGGGAGCTGTTTTTT.

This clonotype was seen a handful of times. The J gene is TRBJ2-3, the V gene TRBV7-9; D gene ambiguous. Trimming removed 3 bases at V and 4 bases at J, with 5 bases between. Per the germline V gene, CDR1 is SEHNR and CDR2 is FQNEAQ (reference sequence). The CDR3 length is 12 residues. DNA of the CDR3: TGTGCCAGCAGCTTCGAGTCAGATACGCAGTATTTT. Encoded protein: CASSFESDTQYF.

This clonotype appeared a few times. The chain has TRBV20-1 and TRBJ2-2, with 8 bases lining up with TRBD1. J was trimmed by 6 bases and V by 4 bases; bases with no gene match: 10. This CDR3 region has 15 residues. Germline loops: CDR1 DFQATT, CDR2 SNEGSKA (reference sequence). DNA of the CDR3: TGCAGTGCTACTAGTGCCGGGACAGGAGCCGGGGAGCTGTTTTTT. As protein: CSATSAGTGAGELFF.

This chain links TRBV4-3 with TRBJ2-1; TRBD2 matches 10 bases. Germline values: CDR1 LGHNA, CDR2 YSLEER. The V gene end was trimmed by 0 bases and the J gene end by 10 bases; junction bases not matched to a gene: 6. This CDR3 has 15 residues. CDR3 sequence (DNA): TGCGCCAGCAGCCAAGAAGCTAGCGGGAGAGGAGAGCAGTTCTTC. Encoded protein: CASSQEASGRGEQFF.

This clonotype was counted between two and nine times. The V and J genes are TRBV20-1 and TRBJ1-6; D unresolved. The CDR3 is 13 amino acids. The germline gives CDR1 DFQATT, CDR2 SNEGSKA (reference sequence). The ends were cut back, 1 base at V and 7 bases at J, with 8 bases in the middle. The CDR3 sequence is CSARGGLNSPLHF. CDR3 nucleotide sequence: TGCAGTGCTAGAGGAGGATTAAATTCACCCCTCCACTTT.

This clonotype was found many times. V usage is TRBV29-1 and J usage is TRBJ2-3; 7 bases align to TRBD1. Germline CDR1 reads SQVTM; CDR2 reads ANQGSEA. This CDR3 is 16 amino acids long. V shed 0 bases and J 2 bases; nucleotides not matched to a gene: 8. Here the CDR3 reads CSVEDLARGITDTQYF. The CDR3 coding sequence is TGCAGCGTTGAAGACCTGGCCAGGGGGATCACAGATACGCAGTATTTT.

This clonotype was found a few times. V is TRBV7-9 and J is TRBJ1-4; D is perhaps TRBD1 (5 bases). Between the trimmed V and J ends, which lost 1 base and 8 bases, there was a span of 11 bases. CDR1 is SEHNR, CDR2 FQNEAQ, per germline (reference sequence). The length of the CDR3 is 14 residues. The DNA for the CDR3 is TGTGCCAGCAGCTTAGGGGGCTGGAGGGAAAAACTGTTTTTT. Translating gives CASSLGGWREKLFF.

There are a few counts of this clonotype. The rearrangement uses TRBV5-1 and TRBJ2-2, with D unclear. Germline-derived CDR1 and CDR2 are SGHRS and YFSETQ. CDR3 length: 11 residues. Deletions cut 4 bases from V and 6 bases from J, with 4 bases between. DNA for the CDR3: TGCGCCAGCAGCCACCCCGGGGAGCTGTTTTTT. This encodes CASSHPGELFF.

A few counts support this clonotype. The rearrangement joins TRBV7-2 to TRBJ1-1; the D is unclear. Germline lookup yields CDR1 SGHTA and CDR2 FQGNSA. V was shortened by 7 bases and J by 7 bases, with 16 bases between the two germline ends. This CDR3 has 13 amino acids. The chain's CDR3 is CASNPPGRLEAFF. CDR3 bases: TGTGCCAGCAACCCCCCCGGACGGCTTGAAGCTTTCTTT.

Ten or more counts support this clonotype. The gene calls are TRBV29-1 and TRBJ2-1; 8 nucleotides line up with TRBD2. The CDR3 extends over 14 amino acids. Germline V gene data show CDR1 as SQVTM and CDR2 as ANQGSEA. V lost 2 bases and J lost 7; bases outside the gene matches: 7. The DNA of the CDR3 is TGCAGCGTTGAATTGCGGGGGGCATGGAATGAGCAGTTCTTC. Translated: CSVELRGAWNEQFF.

CDR3 sequence: CASSKLTDSSYEQYF. Written as DNA, the CDR3 is TGTGCCAGCAGCAAGCTAACGGACAGCTCCTACGAGCAGTACTTC. The chain couples TRBV21-1 to TRBJ2-7. TRBV21-1 is recorded as a pseudogene. The CDR3 runs 15 residues.

The CDR3 region has the DNA TGTGCCAGCAGTTTCTTCCAGGACAACAATGAGCAGTTCTTC. This encodes CASSFFQDNNEQFF. The V gene is TRBV12-3 or TRBV12-4, the J gene TRBJ2-1, with D perhaps matching TRBD1 (5 bases). This CDR3 spans 14 amino acids. The V end was cut by 3 bases, the J end by 5 bases, with 11 bases between.

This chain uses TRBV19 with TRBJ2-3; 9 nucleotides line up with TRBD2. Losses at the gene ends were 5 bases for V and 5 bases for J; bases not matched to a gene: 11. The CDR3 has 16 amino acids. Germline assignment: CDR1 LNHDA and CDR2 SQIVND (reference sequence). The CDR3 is CASSLPLAGSLDTQYF. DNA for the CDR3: TGTGCCAGTAGTCTCCCCCTAGCGGGGTCGTTAGATACGCAGTATTTT. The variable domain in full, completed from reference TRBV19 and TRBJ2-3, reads DGGITQSPKYLFRKEGQNVTLSCEQNLNHDAMYWYRQDPGQGLRLIYYSQIVNDFQKGDIAEGYSVSREKKESFPLTVTSAQKNPTAFYLCASSLPLAGSLDTQYFGPGTRLTVL.

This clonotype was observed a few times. CDR3 DNA: TGTGCCAGCAGTTTTGGGTCTCCGACCTACGAGCAGTACTTC. It encodes CASSFGSPTYEQYF. This chain uses TRBV27 with TRBJ2-7; D gene unclear. Germline lookup yields CDR1 MNHEY and CDR2 SMNVEV (reference sequence). V was cut by 3 bases and J by 2 bases, with 11 bases left in between. The CDR3 is 14 amino acids.

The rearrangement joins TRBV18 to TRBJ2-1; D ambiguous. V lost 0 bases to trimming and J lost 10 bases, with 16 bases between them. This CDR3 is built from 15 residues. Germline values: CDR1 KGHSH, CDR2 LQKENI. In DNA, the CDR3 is TGTGCCAGCTCACCACCTGGGGTGGGTCCGCACGAGCAGTTCTTC. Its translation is CASSPPGVGPHEQFF.